These 9 T cell receptor beta chains were all obtained from the same sample, sequenced in a study of T cell repertoires in cytomegalovirus infection. One entry per CDR3 protein, called by TCRdb with MiXCR from the reads. The table shows hundreds of thousands of distinct CDR3 sequences, with roughly a quarter occurring only once. The material sequenced was CD8+ T cells from PBMCs. The receptors shown here come from a human donor in good health (CMV status not recorded). Some clones in this sample may be carry-over from other donors' samples.

The rearrangement links TRBV19 to TRBJ2-1; D is uncertain. Per germline, CDR1 LNHDA and CDR2 SQIVND (reference sequence). This CDR3 has 13 amino acids. Deletions cut 2 bases from V and 10 bases from J, with 12 bases between. The CDR3 coding sequence is TGTGCCAGTAGTATACAATCCCTAGGGGAGCAGTTCTTC. It encodes CASSIQSLGEQFF. The variable domain in full, with the rest retrieved from reference TRBV19 and TRBJ2-1, is DGGITQSPKYLFRKEGQNVTLSCEQNLNHDAMYWYRQDPGQGLRLIYYSQIVNDFQKGDIAEGYSVSREKKESFPLTVTSAQKNPTAFYLCASSIQSLGEQFFGPGTRLTVL.

This clonotype was found many times. V usage is TRBV7-6 and J usage is TRBJ2-2, with TRBD2 identical over 12 bases. The CDR3 consists of 14 residues. V trimming: 6 bases; J trimming: 8 bases; junction bases outside the gene matches: 4. Germline V CDR1 and CDR2: SGHVS, FNYEAQ. The CDR3 here is CASRTSGGSGELFF. The CDR3 region has the DNA TGTGCCAGCAGGACTAGCGGGGGATCGGGGGAGCTGTTTTTT.

This clonotype was seen only a few times. This chain uses TRBV28 with TRBJ2-7; tentatively, D is TRBD1 (6 bases). This CDR3 spans 17 amino acids. CDR1 is MDHEN, CDR2 SYDVKM, per germline. Trimming stripped 7 bases from V and 3 bases from J, with 25 bases between. CDR3 nucleotides: TGTGCCAGCAAAGGATTGGGGGCGGCCTATTCAGTCTACGAGCAGTACGTC. It specifies CASKGLGAAYSVYEQYV.

The V gene is TRBV5-1, the J gene TRBJ2-7, with TRBD2 as a possible D gene (6 bases). CDR1 and CDR2 (germline): SGHRS, YFSETQ. The V end lost 7 bases, the J end lost 2 bases, and 16 bases lay between the germline ends. The CDR3 has 14 amino acids. CDR3: CASSDGGTPYEQYF. CDR3 DNA sequence: TGCGCCAGCTCCGACGGGGGTACTCCCTACGAGCAGTACTTC.

This clonotype was picked up a small number of times. The chain couples TRBV7-9 to TRBJ1-6; D call uncertain. The CDR3 covers 15 residues. V was clipped by 5 bases and J by 11 bases, with 19 bases between them. Germline CDR1 and CDR2: SEHNR and FQNEAQ (reference sequence). CDR3 nucleotide sequence: TGTGCCAGCAGCCCCCGGTCCCCGGGATGGGCACCCCTCCACTTT. Residues: CASSPRSPGWAPLHF.

This clonotype was seen more than once but under ten times. This sequence joins TRBV6-4 and TRBJ2-1; tentatively, D is TRBD1 (6 bases). V was trimmed by 7 bases and J by 4 bases, leaving 20 bases between them. The V gene's germline CDR1 is MRHNA and CDR2 SNTAGT. This CDR3 has 16 residues. Here the CDR3 reads CASTLTGPRKYNEQFF. CDR3 DNA: TGTGCCAGCACCCTGACAGGACCTAGGAAGTACAATGAGCAGTTCTTC.

V and J are TRBV12-3 or TRBV12-4 and TRBJ1-1; D possibly corresponds to TRBD1 (5 bases). V was trimmed by 4 bases and J by 1 base, leaving 10 bases between them. The CDR3 is 14 amino acids. In DNA form, the CDR3 reads TGTGCCAGCAGTTGGGGACGGCAGAACACTGAAGCTTTCTTT. Its protein product is CASSWGRQNTEAFF.

The chain employs TRBV2 and TRBJ1-2; D gene unclear. V lost 3 bases, J lost 0 bases, and 17 bases lay in between. The CDR3 runs 17 residues. Germline-derived CDR1 and CDR2 are SNHLY and FYNNEI. This CDR3 reads CASSDWSGSSPNYGYTF. DNA for the CDR3: TGTGCCAGCAGTGACTGGAGCGGGTCATCTCCTAACTATGGCTACACCTTC. Supplemented by reference TRBV2 and TRBJ1-2, the full variable domain reads EPEVTQTPSHQVTQMGQEVILRCVPISNHLYFYWYRQILGQKVEFLVSFYNNEISEKSEIFDDQFSVERPDGSNFTLKIRSTKLEDSAMYFCASSDWSGSSPNYGYTFGSGTRLTVV.

This sequence joins TRBV6-4 and TRBJ2-7; 9 bases fit TRBD1. The germline gives CDR1 MRHNA, CDR2 SNTAGT. V shed 0 bases, J shed 2 bases, and the junction held 5 bases outside the gene matches. The CDR3 totals 16 residues. For the CDR3, the DNA is TGTGCCAGCAGTGACTCGGAGGGGACAGGGCCCTACGAGCAGTACTTC. Protein sequence: CASSDSEGTGPYEQYF.